The 24 T cell receptor beta chains below come from one sample, sequenced in a study of PD-1 blockade in classical Hodgkin lymphoma. The time point denotes: cycle 4 day 1 (C4D1), after 5 to 7 weeks of nivolumab. Exposure to brentuximab vedotin varied, and each patient had relapsed following autologous stem cell transplantation. TCRdb keeps only in-frame clones here, not all; method: immunoSEQ multiplex PCR. The data contain several thousand clones, roughly 90% of them seen just once; the ten biggest clones take up approximately 40%. This sample comprised peripheral blood mononuclear cells (PBMCs), obtained before the fourth cycle of nivolumab. These receptors were obtained from a human donor with classical Hodgkin lymphoma.

This clone has only one observation. The V and J genes are TRBV5-4 and TRBJ1-4; tentatively, D is TRBD1 (5 bases). This CDR3 spans 14 amino acids. Trimming left V 4 bases short and J 8 bases short, with 15 bases between. Per the germline V gene, CDR1 is SGHNT and CDR2 is YYREEE (reference sequence). The CDR3 sequence: CASSQRGREEKLFF. CDR3 nucleotide sequence: TGTGCCAGCAGCCAGAGGGGCAGGGAAGAAAAACTGTTTTTT.

The gene calls are TRBV5-4 and TRBJ2-1, with 11 nucleotides matching TRBD2. The CDR3 spans 17 residues. Germline V CDR1 and CDR2: SGHNT, YYREEE (reference sequence). Unmatched junction bases numbered 7, after V lost 2 bases and J lost 3 bases. The CDR3 sequence is CASSFPPGLADYNEQFF. Here the CDR3 DNA reads TGTGCCAGCAGCTTCCCTCCGGGACTAGCGGACTACAATGAGCAGTTCTTC. Supplemented by reference TRBV5-4 and TRBJ2-1, the full variable domain reads ETGVTQSPTHLIKTRGQQVTLRCSSQSGHNTVSWYQQALGQGPQFIFQYYREEENGRGNFPPRFSGLQFPNYSSELNVNALELDDSALYLCASSFPPGLADYNEQFFGPGTRLTVL.

This chain joins TRBV19 and TRBJ1-2; 9 bases fit TRBD1. The CDR3 length is 14 residues. Germline V gene sequence: CDR1 LNHDA, CDR2 SQIVND (reference sequence). The V segment lost 4 bases and the J segment 4 bases; nucleotides outside the gene matches: 4. CDR3 in DNA: TGTGCCAGTAGTAAGTGGACAGGGGCCTATGGCTACACCTTC. Translated, it gives CASSKWTGAYGYTF.

This clone was counted a few times. The chain has TRBV14 and TRBJ1-6; D is unclear. Looked up from germline, CDR1 is SGHDN and CDR2 is FVKESK. This CDR3 has 15 amino acids. Trimming took off 4 bases at V and 7 bases at J, with 14 bases between the two ends. CDR3 residues: CASSPSGLLNSPLHF. The CDR3 nucleotides read TGTGCCAGCAGCCCAAGTGGACTTTTGAATTCACCCCTCCACTTT.

The rearrangement uses TRBV5-4 and TRBJ1-2, with a possible D match to TRBD1 (5 bases). V lost 3 bases, J lost 8 bases, and 14 bases lay in between. Germline loops: CDR1 SGHNT, CDR2 YYREEE (reference sequence). The CDR3 has 13 residues. DNA of the CDR3: TGTGCCAGCAGCTCAGCCGGGACGCAAGGCTACACCTTC. Residues: CASSSAGTQGYTF.

This sequence joins TRBV6-4 and TRBJ1-2, with unresolved D. The germline V gene encodes CDR1 MRHNA and CDR2 SNTAGT. Trimming removed 7 bases from V and 8 bases from J, with 8 bases in between. The CDR3 consists of 10 residues. The CDR3 sequence is CASITEGYTF. The CDR3, as DNA: TGTGCCAGCATTACTGAGGGCTACACCTTC.

The chain uses TRBV4-1 and TRBJ2-5; D might be TRBD1 (6 bases). The CDR3 is 16 residues long. Germline CDR1 and CDR2: MGHRA and YSYEKL. Trimming removed 0 bases at V and 4 bases at J, with 15 bases between. The CDR3 nucleotides are TGCGCCAGCAGCCAAGATCCCGGCAGGGGTTTAGAGACCCAGTACTTC. It translates to CASSQDPGRGLETQYF.

This chain uses TRBV5-6 with TRBJ2-3, with TRBD2 as a possible D gene (5 bases). The CDR3 has 14 amino acids. The germline CDR1 and CDR2 sequences are SGHDT and YYEEEE. Trimming stripped 2 bases from V and 2 bases from J, with 9 bases between. CDR3 region: CASSFGGFTDTQYF. CDR3 nucleotide sequence: TGTGCCAGCAGCTTTGGAGGCTTCACAGATACGCAGTATTTT.

Within the sample, this clone is large. The CDR3 DNA reads TGTGCCAGCAGCTATATAAAGGGACTAGCGTCCTACAATGAGCAGTTCTTC. Translation: CASSYIKGLASYNEQFF. V is TRBV7-9 and J is TRBJ2-1; 10 nucleotides match TRBD2. With 4 bases clipped from V and 1 base from J, the junction kept 7 bases outside the gene matches. CDR1 is SEHNR, CDR2 FQNEAQ, per germline (reference sequence). This CDR3 is 17 amino acids long.

The chain combines TRBV2 with TRBJ1-1; 9 bases map to TRBD1. CDR3 size: 15 residues. Per the germline V gene, CDR1 is SNHLY and CDR2 is FYNNEI. Trimming removed 5 bases from V and 5 bases from J; junction bases left unmatched: 9. The CDR3 DNA follows: TGTGCCAGCAGTTCAGGGACAGGGTCCACGACTGAAGCTTTCTTT. Protein: CASSSGTGSTTEAFF. Using reference TRBV2 and TRBJ1-1 for the parts outside the CDR3, the full variable domain is EPEVTQTPSHQVTQMGQEVILRCVPISNHLYFYWYRQILGQKVEFLVSFYNNEISEKSEIFDDQFSVERPDGSNFTLKIRSTKLEDSAMYFCASSSGTGSTTEAFFGQGTRLTVV.

V gene TRBV9 combines with J gene TRBJ2-1; the match to TRBD2 covers 8 bases. The CDR3 has 16 residues. Germline V gene data show CDR1 as SGDLS and CDR2 as YYNGEE. V dropped 0 bases and J dropped 2; count of bases not matched to a gene: 4. This CDR3 reads CASSVVGRGAYNEQFF. The CDR3 nucleotides read TGTGCCAGCAGCGTAGTTGGGCGGGGGGCCTACAATGAGCAGTTCTTC.

J is TRBJ1-1 and V is TRBV7-6, with a weak D call TRBD1 (5 bases). This CDR3 is built from 15 residues. V lost 5 bases, J lost 1 base, and 14 bases lay in between. CDR1 is SGHVS and CDR2 is FNYEAQ in the germline V gene. Here the CDR3 DNA reads TGTGCCAGCAGCCCTAACGGGGGAAGGAACACTGAAGCTTTCTTT. Its protein product is CASSPNGGRNTEAFF.

The chain combines TRBV2 with TRBJ1-2, with D perhaps TRBD1 (6 bases). This CDR3 spans 13 amino acids. Germline loops: CDR1 SNHLY, CDR2 FYNNEI. The germline V and J ends were trimmed by 5 bases and 4 bases, with 11 bases remaining between them. The CDR3 sequence is CASSPTGTYGYTF. CDR3 in DNA: TGTGCCAGCAGTCCTACAGGGACCTATGGCTACACCTTC.

The chain carries TRBV6-4 and TRBJ1-2, with D hard to call. Germline V CDR1 and CDR2: MRHNA, SNTAGT. The V end was cut by 0 bases, the J end by 5 bases, with 10 bases between. CDR3 size: 14 residues. CDR3 bases: TGTGCCAGCAGTGACTCACCGGAGGGATATGGCTACACCTTC. Its translation: CASSDSPEGYGYTF.

J is TRBJ2-1 and V is TRBV5-1; unclear D gene. The CDR3 totals 14 residues. Trimming left V 3 bases short and J 4 bases short, with 11 bases between. Germline lookup yields CDR1 SGHRS and CDR2 YFSETQ. The CDR3 bases are TGCGCCAGCAGCTCCCGGAGTGTATACAATGAGCAGTTCTTC. This encodes CASSSRSVYNEQFF. Together with reference TRBV5-1 and TRBJ2-1, the CDR3 gives the full variable domain: KAGVTQTPRYLIKTRGQQVTLSCSPISGHRSVSWYQQTPGQGLQFLFEYFSETQRNKGNFPGRFSGRQFSNSRSEMNVSTLELGDSALYLCASSSRSVYNEQFFGPGTRLTVL.

The chain has TRBV14 and TRBJ2-5; no clear D. Germline V gene lookup returns CDR1 SGHDN and CDR2 FVKESK. V shed 1 base and J shed 4 bases, with 13 bases lying between them. CDR3 length: 15 amino acids. The CDR3 nucleotides read TGTGCCAGCAGCCAAGGAGTTAGGACCGGAGAGACCCAGTACTTC. This sequence encodes CASSQGVRTGETQYF.

Here the CDR3 DNA reads TGTGCCAGCAGCCTATGGGGGCTCGGTGAAAAACTGTTTTTT. Translation gives CASSLWGLGEKLFF. The rearrangement links TRBV5-6 to TRBJ1-4; D possibly corresponds to TRBD1 (6 bases). V gave up 4 bases and J gave up 7 bases, with 14 bases separating them. CDR3 length: 14 amino acids. The germline gives CDR1 SGHDT, CDR2 YYEEEE.

V usage is TRBV5-1 and J usage is TRBJ1-6; D ambiguous. CDR1 is SGHRS, CDR2 YFSETQ, per germline. Trimming shortened V by 6 bases and J by 12 bases, and 16 bases separated the two germline ends. CDR3 length: 13 residues. DNA of the CDR3: TGCGCCAGCAACCTAAGTAAGGGCCAACCCCTCCACTTT. Its translation: CASNLSKGQPLHF.

The rearrangement uses TRBV7-6 and TRBJ1-4; D may be TRBD1 (6 bases). In germline, CDR1 is SGHVS, CDR2 FNYEAQ. CDR3 length equals 14 residues. Trimming pared 0 bases from V and 7 bases from J, leaving 9 bases between. This CDR3 is CASSLAGQGEKLFF. The CDR3 nucleotides read TGTGCCAGCAGCTTAGCGGGACAAGGTGAAAAACTGTTTTTT.

The V call is TRBV30, the J call TRBJ1-3; the D is unclear. Germline V gene lookup returns CDR1 GTSNPN and CDR2 SVGIG (reference sequence). V lost 4 bases to trimming and J lost 5 bases, with 12 bases between them. The CDR3 has 13 amino acids. CDR3 residues: CAWIPFLRNTIYF. The CDR3 coding sequence is TGTGCCTGGATCCCCTTCCTTCGAAACACCATATATTTT.

The rearrangement joins TRBV7-9 to TRBJ1-3; D may be TRBD1 (5 bases). The germline gives CDR1 SEHNR, CDR2 FQNEAQ (reference sequence). V lost 5 bases to trimming and J lost 4 bases, with 15 bases between them. This CDR3 comprises 15 residues. The CDR3 DNA reads TGTGCCAGCAGCCCCGGGGCGGAGTCCGGAAACACCATATATTTT. It specifies CASSPGAESGNTIYF.

In its sample, this clone was seen once. V usage is TRBV10-3 and J usage is TRBJ1-1; D gene unclear. Trimming left V 7 bases short and J 1 base short, with 7 bases between. CDR1 is ENHRY and CDR2 is SYGVKD in the germline V gene. This CDR3 has 12 amino acids. The CDR3 sequence: CAITAGNTEAFF. The DNA of the CDR3 is TGTGCCATCACTGCAGGGAACACTGAAGCTTTCTTT.

The genes are TRBV28 and TRBJ2-3, with a possible D match to TRBD2 (5 bases). With 2 bases removed from V and 5 bases from J, the gap between germline ends came to 11 bases. CDR3 length equals 14 residues. CDR1 is MDHEN and CDR2 is SYDVKM in the germline V gene. The CDR3, as DNA: TGTGCCAGCAGTTTAGCAGGAGGAGGAGATACGCAGTATTTT. Its translation is CASSLAGGGDTQYF.

The chain uses TRBV6-8 and TRBJ1-6, with D uncertain. The germline gives CDR1 MNHGY, CDR2 SAAAGT. This CDR3 spans 13 amino acids. The V end was cut by 3 bases, the J end by 9 bases, with 9 bases between. DNA for the CDR3: TGTGCCAGCAGTTATCTTGAGGGTTCACCCCTCCACTTT. This gives the protein CASSYLEGSPLHF.